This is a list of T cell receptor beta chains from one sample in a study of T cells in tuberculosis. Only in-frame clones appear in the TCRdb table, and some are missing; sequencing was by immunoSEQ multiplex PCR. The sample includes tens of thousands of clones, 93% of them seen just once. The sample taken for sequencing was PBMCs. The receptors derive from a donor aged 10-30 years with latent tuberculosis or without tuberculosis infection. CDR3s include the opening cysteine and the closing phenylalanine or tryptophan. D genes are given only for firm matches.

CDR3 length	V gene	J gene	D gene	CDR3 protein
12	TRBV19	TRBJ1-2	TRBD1	CATKQGALGYTF
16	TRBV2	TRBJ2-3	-	CASRATREAGTDTQYF
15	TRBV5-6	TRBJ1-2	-	CASSFLTASNYGYTF
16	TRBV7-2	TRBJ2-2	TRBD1	CASSRGQGGNTGELFF
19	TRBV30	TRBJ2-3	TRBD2	CAWSPASGGATLGTDTQYF
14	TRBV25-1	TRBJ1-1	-	CASSEHRPGAAAFF
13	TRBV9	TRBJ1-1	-	CASSVSGGTEAFF
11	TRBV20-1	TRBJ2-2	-	CSAVRGGELFF
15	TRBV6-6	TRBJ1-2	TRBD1	CASSYSRGTAEDYTF
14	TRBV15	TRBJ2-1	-	CATSHGSSYNEQFF
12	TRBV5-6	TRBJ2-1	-	CASNIIASEQFF
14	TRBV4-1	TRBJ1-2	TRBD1	CASSWGQPNYGYTF
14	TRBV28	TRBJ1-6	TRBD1	CASRPDRIGSPLHF
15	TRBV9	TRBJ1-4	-	CASNHGGTTNEKLFF
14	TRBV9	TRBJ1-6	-	CASSVYTQNSPLHF
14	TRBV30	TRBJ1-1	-	CAWDSDGEGNEAFF
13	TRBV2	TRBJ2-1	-	CASSETIYNEQFF
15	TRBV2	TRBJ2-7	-	CASSPKTDRPYEQYF
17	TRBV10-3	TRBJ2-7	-	CAISEGWEHTNSYEQYF
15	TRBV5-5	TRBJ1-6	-	CASSLMGPYNSPLHF